The clone carrying this T cell receptor (beta chain) was found a few times. Both subsets, CD45RA+ naive and CD45RA-negative memory, were split from the CD4+ cells. The data stem from a study of shared clonotypes between healthy human individuals. In the study overall: Researchers drew samples from two women and a few men aged 18 to 49.

The germline V and J ends were trimmed by 7 bases and 0 bases, with 16 bases remaining between them. CDR1 and CDR2 from the germline V gene are SGHRS and YFSETQ. This CDR3 has 16 amino acids. Assay: immunoSEQ multiplex PCR; the TCRdb copy retains only in-frame clones and omits some. This sample has over a million clones, with approximately 80% found just once. The TCR originated in a man younger than 35 in good health. Some clones in this sample may be carry-over from other donors' samples. Sequenced input: memory CD4+ T cells from PBMCs. Subset denoted: CD45RA-negative fraction. The V and J genes are TRBV5-1 and TRBJ2-2, with unresolved D. The CDR3 coding sequence is TGCGCCAGCGGTTCCCGATTGGGCGCGAACACCGGGGAGCTGTTTTTT. Amino acid sequence: CASGSRLGANTGELFF. Combining the CDR3 with reference TRBV5-1 and TRBJ2-2 gives the whole variable domain KAGVTQTPRYLIKTRGQQVTLSCSPISGHRSVSWYQQTPGQGLQFLFEYFSETQRNKGNFPGRFSGRQFSNSRSEMNVSTLELGDSALYLCASGSRLGANTGELFFGEGSRLTVL.